This T cell receptor (beta chain) is from a study of cytomegalovirus exposure and HLA in healthy donors. This clone appeared a single time. Its specificity is not known. CDR3 length equals 14 residues. With 2 bases clipped from V and 4 bases from J, the junction kept 5 bases outside the gene matches. From germline, CDR1 is KGHSH and CDR2 LQKENI. The PCR employed 60 Vbeta primers together with 13 Jbeta primers. The data were produced by immunoSEQ multiplex PCR, yet TCRdb's version contains in-frame clones alone and is incomplete. Of around 90,000 clones listed, over 55% are singletons. Study-wide results and limits: Later analysis indicated greater clonal expansion among HLA-associated TCR beta chains than among equally common other chains.

The sequence was obtained from a woman aged 45-60 years in good health and CMV-seropositive. The chain joins TRBV18 to TRBJ2-7, with 7 bases lining up with TRBD2. The specimen was PBMCs. DNA for the CDR3: TGTGCCAGCTCACCAAGGACTAGAAAGTACGAGCAGTACTTC. Protein: CASSPRTRKYEQYF.